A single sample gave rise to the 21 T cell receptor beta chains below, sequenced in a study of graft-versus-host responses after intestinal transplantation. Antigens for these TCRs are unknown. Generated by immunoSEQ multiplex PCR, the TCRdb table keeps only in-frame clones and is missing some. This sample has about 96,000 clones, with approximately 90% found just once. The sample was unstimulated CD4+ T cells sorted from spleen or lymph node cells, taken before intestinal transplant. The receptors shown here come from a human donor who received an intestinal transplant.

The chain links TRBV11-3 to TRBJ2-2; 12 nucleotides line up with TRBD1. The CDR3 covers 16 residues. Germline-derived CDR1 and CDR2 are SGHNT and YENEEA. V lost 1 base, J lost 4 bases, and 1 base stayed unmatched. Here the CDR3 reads CASSLGDRGLTGELFF. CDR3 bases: TGTGCCAGCAGCTTAGGGGACAGGGGGCTCACCGGGGAGCTGTTTTTT.

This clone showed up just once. This chain's CDR3 is CASSDPTGVSHRKLFF. For the CDR3, the DNA is TGTGCCAGCAGTGACCCGACAGGGGTCAGCCATAGGAAACTGTTTTTT. The rearrangement joins TRBV6-1 to TRBJ1-4, with 8 bases fitting TRBD1. CDR3 length: 16 residues. The ends lost 3 bases at V and 11 bases at J; junction bases unmatched: 14. Germline lookup yields CDR1 MNHNS and CDR2 SASEGT.

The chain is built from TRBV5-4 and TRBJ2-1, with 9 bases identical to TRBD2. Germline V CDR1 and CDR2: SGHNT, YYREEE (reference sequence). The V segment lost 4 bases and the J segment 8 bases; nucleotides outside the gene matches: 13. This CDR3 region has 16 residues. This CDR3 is CASSQLAGATGDEQFF. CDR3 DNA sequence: TGTGCCAGCAGCCAATTAGCGGGGGCCACGGGGGATGAGCAGTTCTTC.

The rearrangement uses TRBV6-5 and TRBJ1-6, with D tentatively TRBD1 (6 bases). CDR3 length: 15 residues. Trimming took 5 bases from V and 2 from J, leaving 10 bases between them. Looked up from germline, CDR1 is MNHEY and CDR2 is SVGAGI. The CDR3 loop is CASSTRDTYNSPLHF. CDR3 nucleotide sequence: TGTGCCAGCAGTACCCGGGACACCTATAATTCACCCCTCCACTTT.

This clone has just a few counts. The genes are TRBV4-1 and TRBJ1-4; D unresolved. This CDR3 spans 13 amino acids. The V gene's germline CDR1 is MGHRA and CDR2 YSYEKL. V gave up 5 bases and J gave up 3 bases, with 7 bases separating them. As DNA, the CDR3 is TGCGCCAGCAGCTCTCTCCCTAATGAAAAACTGTTTTTT. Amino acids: CASSSLPNEKLFF.

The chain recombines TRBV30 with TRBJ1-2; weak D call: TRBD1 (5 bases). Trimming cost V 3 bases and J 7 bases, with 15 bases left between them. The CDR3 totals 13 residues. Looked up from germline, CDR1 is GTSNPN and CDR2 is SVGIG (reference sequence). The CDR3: CAWRVRQGGGYTF. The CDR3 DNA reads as TGTGCCTGGAGGGTCCGGCAGGGAGGTGGCTACACCTTC.

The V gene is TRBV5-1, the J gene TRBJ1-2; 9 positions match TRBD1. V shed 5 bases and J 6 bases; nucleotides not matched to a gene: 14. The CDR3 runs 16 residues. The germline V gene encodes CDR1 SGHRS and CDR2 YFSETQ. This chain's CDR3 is CASRKDAGTGQNGYTF. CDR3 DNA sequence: TGCGCCAGCAGAAAAGACGCTGGGACAGGGCAAAATGGCTACACCTTC.

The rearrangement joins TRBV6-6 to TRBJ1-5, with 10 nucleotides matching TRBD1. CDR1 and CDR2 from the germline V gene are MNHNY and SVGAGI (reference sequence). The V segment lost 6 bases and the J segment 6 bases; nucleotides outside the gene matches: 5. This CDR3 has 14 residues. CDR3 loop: CASSQDRGGQPQHF. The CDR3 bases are TGTGCCAGCAGCCAGGACAGGGGGGGTCAGCCCCAGCATTTT.

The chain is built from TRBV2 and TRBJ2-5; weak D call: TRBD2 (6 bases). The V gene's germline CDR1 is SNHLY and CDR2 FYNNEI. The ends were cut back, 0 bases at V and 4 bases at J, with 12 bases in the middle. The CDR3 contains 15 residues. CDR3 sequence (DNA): TGTGCCAGCAGTGAAGCGGGGAGGCATTCAGAGACCCAGTACTTC. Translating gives CASSEAGRHSETQYF.

CDR3 sequence reads: CASSMVTFRNSPLHF. CDR3 DNA sequence: TGTGCCAGTAGTATGGTGACTTTCAGAAATTCACCCCTCCACTTT. The chain employs TRBV19 and TRBJ1-6; no definite D call. V was clipped by 3 bases and J by 7 bases, with 13 bases between them. This CDR3 is 15 amino acids long. Germline V gives CDR1 LNHDA, CDR2 SQIVND (reference sequence).

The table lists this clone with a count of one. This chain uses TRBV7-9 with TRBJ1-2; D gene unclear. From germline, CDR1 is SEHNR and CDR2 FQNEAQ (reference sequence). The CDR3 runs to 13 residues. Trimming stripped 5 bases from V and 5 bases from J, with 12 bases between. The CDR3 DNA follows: TGTGCCAGCAGCCTAGTTGGCCATTATGGCTACACCTTC. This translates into CASSLVGHYGYTF.

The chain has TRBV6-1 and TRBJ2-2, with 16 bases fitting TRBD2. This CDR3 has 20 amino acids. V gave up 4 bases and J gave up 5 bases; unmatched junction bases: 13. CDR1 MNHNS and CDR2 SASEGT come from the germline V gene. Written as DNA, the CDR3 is TGTGCCAGCAGTGGGGGGCGGAGCGGGACTAGCGGGAGGGGTACCGGGGAGCTGTTTTTT. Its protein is CASSGGRSGTSGRGTGELFF.

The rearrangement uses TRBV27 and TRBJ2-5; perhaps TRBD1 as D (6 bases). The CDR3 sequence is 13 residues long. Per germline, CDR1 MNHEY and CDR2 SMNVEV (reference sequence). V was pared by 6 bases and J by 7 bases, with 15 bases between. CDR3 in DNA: TGTGCCAGCAGACAGGGTATAGTAGGGACCCAGTACTTC. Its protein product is CASRQGIVGTQYF.

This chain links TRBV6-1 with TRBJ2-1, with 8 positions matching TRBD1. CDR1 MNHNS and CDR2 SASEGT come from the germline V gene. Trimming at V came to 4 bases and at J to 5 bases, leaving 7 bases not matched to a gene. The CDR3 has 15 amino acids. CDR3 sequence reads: CASSGGGTGDNEQFF. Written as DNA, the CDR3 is TGTGCCAGCAGTGGAGGCGGGACAGGTGACAATGAGCAGTTCTTC.

This CDR3 reads CASSRRQGEAESPLHF. In DNA, the CDR3 is TGCGCCAGCAGCCGCCGACAGGGGGAAGCAGAATCACCCCTCCACTTT. J is TRBJ1-6 and V is TRBV4-1; 9 bases are a match to TRBD1. Losses at the gene ends were 4 bases for V and 10 bases for J; bases not matched to a gene: 11. CDR3 length equals 16 residues. Germline V gene lookup returns CDR1 MGHRA and CDR2 YSYEKL.

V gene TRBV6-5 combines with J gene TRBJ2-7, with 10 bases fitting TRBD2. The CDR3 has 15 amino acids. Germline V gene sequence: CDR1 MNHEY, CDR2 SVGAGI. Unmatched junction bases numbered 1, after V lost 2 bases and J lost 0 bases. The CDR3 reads CASSYQRGGSYEQYF. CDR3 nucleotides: TGTGCCAGCAGTTACCAGCGGGGGGGCTCCTACGAGCAGTACTTC.

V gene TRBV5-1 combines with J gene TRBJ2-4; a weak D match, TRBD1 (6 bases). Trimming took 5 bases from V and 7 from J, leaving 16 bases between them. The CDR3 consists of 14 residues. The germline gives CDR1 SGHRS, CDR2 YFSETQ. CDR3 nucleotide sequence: TGCGCCAGCAGACCTACAGGGCAGTGGAACATTCAGTACTTC. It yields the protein CASRPTGQWNIQYF. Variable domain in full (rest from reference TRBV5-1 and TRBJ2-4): KAGVTQTPRYLIKTRGQQVTLSCSPISGHRSVSWYQQTPGQGLQFLFEYFSETQRNKGNFPGRFSGRQFSNSRSEMNVSTLELGDSALYLCASRPTGQWNIQYFGAGTRLSVL.

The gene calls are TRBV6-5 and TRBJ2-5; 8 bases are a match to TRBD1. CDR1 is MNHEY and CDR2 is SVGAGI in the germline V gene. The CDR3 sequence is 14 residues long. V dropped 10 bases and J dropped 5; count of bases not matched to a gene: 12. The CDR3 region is CATQGQGPWETQYF. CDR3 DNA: TGTGCCACCCAAGGACAGGGACCGTGGGAGACCCAGTACTTC.

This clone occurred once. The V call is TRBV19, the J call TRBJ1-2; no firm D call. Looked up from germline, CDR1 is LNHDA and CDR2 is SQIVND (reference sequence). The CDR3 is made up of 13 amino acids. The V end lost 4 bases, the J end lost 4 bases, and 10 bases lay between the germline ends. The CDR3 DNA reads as TGTGCCAGTAGTAGCGGGGTTAGCTATGGCTACACCTTC. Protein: CASSSGVSYGYTF.

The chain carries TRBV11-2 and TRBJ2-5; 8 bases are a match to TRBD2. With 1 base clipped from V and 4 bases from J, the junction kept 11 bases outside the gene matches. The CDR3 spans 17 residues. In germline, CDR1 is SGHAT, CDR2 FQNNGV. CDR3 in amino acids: CASSLVWGAGEVETQYF. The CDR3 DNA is TGTGCCAGCAGCTTAGTTTGGGGAGCGGGAGAGGTAGAGACCCAGTACTTC.

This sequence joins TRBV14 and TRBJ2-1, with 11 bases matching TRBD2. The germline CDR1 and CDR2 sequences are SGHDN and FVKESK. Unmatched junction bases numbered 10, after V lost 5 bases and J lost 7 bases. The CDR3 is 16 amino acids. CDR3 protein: CASSSPTSGSGNEQFF. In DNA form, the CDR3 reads TGTGCCAGCAGCTCTCCAACTAGCGGGAGTGGGAATGAGCAGTTCTTC.